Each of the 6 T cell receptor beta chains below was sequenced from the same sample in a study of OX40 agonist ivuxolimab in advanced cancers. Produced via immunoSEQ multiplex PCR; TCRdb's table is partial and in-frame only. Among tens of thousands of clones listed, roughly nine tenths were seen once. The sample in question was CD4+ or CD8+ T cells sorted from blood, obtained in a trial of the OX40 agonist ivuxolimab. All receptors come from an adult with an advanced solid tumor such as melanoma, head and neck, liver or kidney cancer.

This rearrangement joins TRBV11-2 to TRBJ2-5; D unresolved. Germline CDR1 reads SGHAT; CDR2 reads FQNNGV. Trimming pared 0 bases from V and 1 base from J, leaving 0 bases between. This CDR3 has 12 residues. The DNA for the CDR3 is TGTGCCAGCAGCTTAGACCAAGAGACCCAGTACTTC. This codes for CASSLDQETQYF.

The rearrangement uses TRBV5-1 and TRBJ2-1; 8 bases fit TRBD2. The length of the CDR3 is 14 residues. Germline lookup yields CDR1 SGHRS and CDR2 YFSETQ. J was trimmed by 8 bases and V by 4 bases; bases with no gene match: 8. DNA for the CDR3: TGCGCCAGCAGCCCCCGGGGGGGGCGTGATGAGCAGTTCTTC. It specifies CASSPRGGRDEQFF.

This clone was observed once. The chain's CDR3 is CASSLTVGQGEQYF. In nucleotides, the CDR3 is TGTGCCAGCAGCTTAACGGTCGGACAGGGCGAGCAGTACTTC. The V call is TRBV7-3, the J call TRBJ2-7; TRBD1 matches 8 bases. CDR3 length equals 14 residues. CDR1 SGHTA and CDR2 FQGTGA come from the germline V gene. V lost 0 bases to trimming and J lost 6 bases; unmatched junction nucleotides: 4.

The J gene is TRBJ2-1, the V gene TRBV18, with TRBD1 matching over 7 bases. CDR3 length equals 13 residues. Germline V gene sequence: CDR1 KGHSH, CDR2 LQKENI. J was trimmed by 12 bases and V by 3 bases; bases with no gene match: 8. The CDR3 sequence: CASSPGQVHGQFF. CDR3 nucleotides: TGTGCCAGCTCACCCGGACAGGTCCACGGGCAGTTCTTC.

CDR3 loop: CASSQEPGRYYEQYF. CDR3 bases: TGTGCCAGCAGCCAGGAACCGGGACGGTACTACGAGCAGTACTTC. The chain joins TRBV4-2 to TRBJ2-7, with D possibly called TRBD1 or TRBD2 (5 bases each). Trimming took 3 bases from V and 3 from J, leaving 15 bases between them. Germline V CDR1 and CDR2: LGHNA, YNFKEQ. CDR3 length: 15 residues.

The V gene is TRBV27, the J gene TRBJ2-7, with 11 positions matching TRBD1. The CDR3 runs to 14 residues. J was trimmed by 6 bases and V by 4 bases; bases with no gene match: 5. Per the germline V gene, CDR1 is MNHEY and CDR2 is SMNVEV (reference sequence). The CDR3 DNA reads TGTGCCAGCAGTTCGGACAGGGGGCCTAGCGAGCAGTACTTC. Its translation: CASSSDRGPSEQYF.